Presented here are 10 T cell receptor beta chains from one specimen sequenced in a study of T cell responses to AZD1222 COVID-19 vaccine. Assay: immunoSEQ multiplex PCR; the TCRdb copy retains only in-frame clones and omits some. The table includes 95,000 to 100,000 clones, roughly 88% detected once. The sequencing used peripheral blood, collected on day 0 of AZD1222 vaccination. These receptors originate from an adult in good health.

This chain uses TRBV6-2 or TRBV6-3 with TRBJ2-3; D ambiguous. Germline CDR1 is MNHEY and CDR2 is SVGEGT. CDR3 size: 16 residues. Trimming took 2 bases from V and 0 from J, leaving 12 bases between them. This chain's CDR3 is CASSYGRSTSTDTQYF. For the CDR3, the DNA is TGTGCCAGCAGTTACGGCAGGTCAACTAGCACAGATACGCAGTATTTT.

CDR3 coding DNA: TGTGCCAGCAGACCGGACAGGGGAGGCTCCTACGAGCAGTACTTC. This codes for CASRPDRGGSYEQYF. The chain couples TRBV6-5 to TRBJ2-7; 9 nucleotides line up with TRBD1. The CDR3 totals 15 residues. CDR1 is MNHEY and CDR2 is SVGAGI in the germline V gene. The trim removed 6 bases at V and 0 bases at J, leaving 6 bases unmatched.

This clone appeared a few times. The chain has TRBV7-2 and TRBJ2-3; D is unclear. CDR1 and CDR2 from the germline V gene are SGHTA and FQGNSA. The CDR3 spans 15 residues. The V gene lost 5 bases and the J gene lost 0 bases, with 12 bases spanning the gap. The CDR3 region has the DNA TGTGCCAGCAGCCGGAGCCGGTTTAGCACAGATACGCAGTATTTT. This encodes CASSRSRFSTDTQYF.

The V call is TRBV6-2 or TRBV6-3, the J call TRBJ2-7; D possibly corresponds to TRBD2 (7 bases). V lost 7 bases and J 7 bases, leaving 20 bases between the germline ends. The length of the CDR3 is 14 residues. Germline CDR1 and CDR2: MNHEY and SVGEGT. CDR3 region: CASTPSAGAGEQYF. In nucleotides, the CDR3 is TGTGCCAGCACCCCATCGGCGGGGGCAGGGGAGCAGTACTTC.

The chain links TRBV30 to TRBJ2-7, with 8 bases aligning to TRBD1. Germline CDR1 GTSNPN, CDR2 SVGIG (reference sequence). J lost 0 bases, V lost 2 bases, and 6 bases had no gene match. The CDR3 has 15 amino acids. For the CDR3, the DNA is TGTGCCTGGAGTAGGAGACAGGGGTACTCCTACGAGCAGTACTTC. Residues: CAWSRRQGYSYEQYF. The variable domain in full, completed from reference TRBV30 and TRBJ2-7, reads SQTIHQWPATLVQPVGSPLSLECTVEGTSNPNLYWYRQAAGRGLQLLFYSVGIGQISSEVPQNLSASRPQDRQFILSSKKLLLSDSGFYLCAWSRRQGYSYEQYFGPGTRLTVT.

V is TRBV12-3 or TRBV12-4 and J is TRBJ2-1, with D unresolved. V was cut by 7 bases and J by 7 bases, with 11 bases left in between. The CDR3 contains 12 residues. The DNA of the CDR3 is TGTGCCAGCACCCTCGCTGTTAATGAGCAGTTCTTC. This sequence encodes CASTLAVNEQFF.

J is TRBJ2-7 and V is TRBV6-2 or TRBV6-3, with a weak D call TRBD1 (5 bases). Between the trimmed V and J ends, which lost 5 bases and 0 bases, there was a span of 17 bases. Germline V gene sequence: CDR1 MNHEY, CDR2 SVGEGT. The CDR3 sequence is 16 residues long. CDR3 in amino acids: CASSPDSISRSYEQYF. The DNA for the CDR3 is TGTGCCAGCAGTCCCGACAGTATCTCCCGCTCCTACGAGCAGTACTTC.

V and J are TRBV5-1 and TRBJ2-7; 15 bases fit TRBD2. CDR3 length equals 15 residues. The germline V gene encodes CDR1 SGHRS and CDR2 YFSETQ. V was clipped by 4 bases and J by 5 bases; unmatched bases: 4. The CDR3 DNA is TGCGCCAGCAGCCCCGGGACTAGCGGGAGGAACGAGCAGTACTTC. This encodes CASSPGTSGRNEQYF.

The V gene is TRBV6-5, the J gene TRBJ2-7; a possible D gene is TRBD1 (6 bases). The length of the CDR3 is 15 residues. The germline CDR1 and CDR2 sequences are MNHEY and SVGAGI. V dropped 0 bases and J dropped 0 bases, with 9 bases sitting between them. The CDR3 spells CASSYSTGHSYEQYF. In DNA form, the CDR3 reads TGTGCCAGCAGTTACTCGACAGGACACTCCTACGAGCAGTACTTC.

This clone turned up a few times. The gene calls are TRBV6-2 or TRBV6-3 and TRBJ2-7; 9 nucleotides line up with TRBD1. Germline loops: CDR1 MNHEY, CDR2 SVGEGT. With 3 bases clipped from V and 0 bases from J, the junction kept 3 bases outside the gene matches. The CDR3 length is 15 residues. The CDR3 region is CASSYPGQGSYEQYF. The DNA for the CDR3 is TGTGCCAGCAGTTATCCGGGACAGGGCTCCTACGAGCAGTACTTC.